The 32 T cell receptor beta chains in this list originate from one sample, sequenced in a study of T cell responses to AZD1222 COVID-19 vaccine. Some clones are missing from TCRdb's copy, which holds only in-frame ones; the method was immunoSEQ multiplex PCR. Counted here are 120,000 or so clones, 86% occurring once; the ten biggest clones make up around 3%. Sequencing used peripheral blood, obtained 28 days after the second AZD1222 dose. The receptor source for this set is an adult who received the AZD1222 COVID-19 vaccine.

This chain uses TRBV28 with TRBJ1-2; D not certain. V was clipped by 5 bases and J by 8 bases, with 15 bases between them. The CDR3 runs to 13 residues. Germline CDR1 is MDHEN and CDR2 is SYDVKM. For the CDR3, the DNA is TGTGCCAGCAGTCTCCAGATGTTAAGGGGCTACACCTTC. It codes for CASSLQMLRGYTF.

This chain connects TRBV18 to TRBJ2-3, with TRBD1 as a possible D gene (7 bases). CDR1 is KGHSH and CDR2 is LQKENI in the germline V gene. Trimming removed 6 bases from V and 5 bases from J, with 18 bases in between. The CDR3 runs 15 residues. This chain's CDR3 is CASSLRGTPGDTQYF. CDR3 in DNA: TGTGCCAGCTCGCTCAGGGGGACTCCGGGAGATACGCAGTATTTT.

In its sample, this clone was seen a few times. V usage is TRBV5-8 and J usage is TRBJ2-7; tentative D call: TRBD2 (5 bases). Looked up from germline, CDR1 is SGHTS and CDR2 is YDEGEE. This CDR3 contains 13 residues. Trimming took 7 bases from V and 8 from J, leaving 19 bases between them. CDR3 in DNA: TGTGCCAGCGTCTCTCTTGGTGAGGGTAAGCAGTACTTC. It translates to CASVSLGEGKQYF.

The chain employs TRBV24-1 and TRBJ2-1; 14 bases map to TRBD2. The CDR3 totals 18 residues. Trimming took 4 bases from V and 9 from J; bases not matched to a gene: 13. In germline, CDR1 is KGHDR, CDR2 SFDVKD. The CDR3 is CATSDPTSGGASGSEQFF. The CDR3 DNA reads as TGTGCCACCAGTGACCCGACTAGCGGGGGGGCTTCAGGGAGTGAGCAGTTCTTC.

In nucleotides, the CDR3 is TGTGCCAGCAGCCATCAAGTTGGACAGCCCCAGCATTTT. This gives the protein CASSHQVGQPQHF. This chain links TRBV3-1 (or the pseudogene TRBV3-2) with TRBJ1-5; D is unresolved. V was shortened by 3 bases and J by 7 bases, with 10 bases between the two germline ends. The CDR3 runs 13 residues. Germline V gene sequence: CDR1 LGHDT, CDR2 YNNKEL (reference sequence).

The chain combines TRBV19 with TRBJ1-1; the match to TRBD1 covers 10 bases. With 5 bases clipped from V and 6 bases from J, the junction kept 6 bases outside the gene matches. There are 14 residues in the CDR3. Germline V CDR1 and CDR2: LNHDA, SQIVND (reference sequence). The DNA for the CDR3 is TGTGCCAGTAGTTCGCGACAGGGGGCCGCTGAAGCTTTCTTT. Translated, it gives CASSSRQGAAEAFF.

The chain employs TRBV29-1 and TRBJ1-5; no firm D call. V was cut by 7 bases and J by 4 bases, with 11 bases left in between. Germline CDR1 reads SQVTM; CDR2 reads ANQGSEA. This CDR3 has 12 amino acids. The CDR3 loop is CSARTGNQPQHF. The CDR3 DNA sequence: TGCAGCGCCCGGACGGGGAATCAGCCCCAGCATTTT.

About this clone itself: This same CDR3 is encoded by further DNA sequences in the sample. The V and J genes are TRBV14 and TRBJ1-6; D is uncertain. The CDR3 sequence is 15 residues long. Germline V CDR1 and CDR2: SGHDN, FVKESK. V gave up 1 base and J gave up 1 base, with 5 bases separating them. CDR3 loop: CASSQGGSYNSPLHF. The DNA of the CDR3 is TGTGCCAGCAGCCAAGGAGGTTCCTATAATTCACCCCTCCACTTT.

The rearrangement joins TRBV19 to TRBJ1-4; tentatively, D is TRBD1 (5 bases). V gave up 9 bases and J gave up 8 bases, with 19 bases separating them. Germline V gene data show CDR1 as LNHDA and CDR2 as SQIVND (reference sequence). CDR3 length equals 14 residues. The CDR3 sequence is CASKGGIWGEKLFF. The CDR3 nucleotides read TGTGCCAGCAAGGGTGGGATTTGGGGGGAAAAACTGTTTTTT.

This rearrangement joins TRBV7-8 to TRBJ2-1, with TRBD2 matching over 15 bases. Germline V gene sequence: CDR1 SGHVS, CDR2 FQNEAQ. CDR3 length equals 15 residues. Unmatched junction bases numbered 1, after V lost 0 bases and J lost 10 bases. The CDR3 is CASSLAGLAGGEQFF. The DNA of the CDR3 is TGTGCCAGCAGCTTAGCCGGACTAGCGGGGGGGGAGCAGTTCTTC. Filled out from reference TRBV7-8 and TRBJ2-1, the complete variable domain reads GAGVSQSPRYKVAKRGQDVALRCDPISGHVSLFWYQQALGQGPEFLTYFQNEAQLDKSGLPSDRFFAERPEGSVSTLKIQRTQQEDSAVYLCASSLAGLAGGEQFFGPGTRLTVL.

The chain couples TRBV6-2 or TRBV6-3 to TRBJ1-5, with 7 bases that match TRBD1. V gave up 5 bases and J gave up 8 bases; unmatched junction bases: 21. The CDR3 has 18 residues. The V gene's germline CDR1 is MNHEY and CDR2 SVGEGT. CDR3 loop: CASSVQTNSPRGRKPQHF. In DNA, the CDR3 is TGTGCCAGCAGTGTACAGACCAATAGCCCGAGGGGGCGCAAGCCCCAGCATTTT.

The chain employs TRBV3-1 (or the pseudogene TRBV3-2) and TRBJ1-3; 10 positions agree with TRBD1. With V trimmed by 6 bases and J by 2 bases, 1 base remained unmatched. Germline CDR1 is LGHDT and CDR2 is YNNKEL (reference sequence). The CDR3 is 14 amino acids. DNA of the CDR3: TGTGCCAGCAGAGGGACAGGGGCTGGAAACACCATATATTTT. This translates into CASRGTGAGNTIYF.

A remark on this clone: Other DNA sequences in this sample translate to the same CDR3. This chain uses TRBV6-1 with TRBJ1-5, with D possibly matching TRBD1 (5 bases). Germline V gene data show CDR1 as MNHNS and CDR2 as SASEGT. Trimming shortened V by 0 bases and J by 7 bases, and 10 bases separated the two germline ends. This CDR3 contains 14 residues. CDR3 DNA: TGTGCCAGCAGTGAAGCCAGGAGGGACCAGCCCCAGCATTTT. Translating gives CASSEARRDQPQHF.

This chain uses TRBV6-5 with TRBJ2-3, with TRBD1 matching over 9 bases. V was clipped by 6 bases and J by 3 bases; unmatched bases: 7. Germline CDR1 reads MNHEY; CDR2 reads SVGAGI. CDR3 length equals 15 residues. In DNA form, the CDR3 reads TGTGCCAGCAGACCGGGGACAGGGTTAACAGATACGCAGTATTTT. Its translation: CASRPGTGLTDTQYF.

This rearrangement joins TRBV6-5 to TRBJ1-6; D ambiguous. CDR1 is MNHEY and CDR2 is SVGAGI in the germline V gene. Trimming pared 2 bases from V and 7 bases from J, leaving 12 bases between. This CDR3 has 15 amino acids. For the CDR3, the DNA is TGTGCCAGCAGTTACGGTGGGGTTCGAAATTCACCCCTCCACTTT. This gives the protein CASSYGGVRNSPLHF.

The rearrangement joins TRBV27 to TRBJ1-4; the D is unclear. This CDR3 spans 14 amino acids. V was shortened by 8 bases and J by 3 bases, with 13 bases between the two germline ends. Looked up from germline, CDR1 is MNHEY and CDR2 is SMNVEV (reference sequence). The CDR3 protein is CASGVRQPNEKLFF. Written as DNA, the CDR3 is TGTGCCAGCGGGGTTCGACAACCTAATGAAAAACTGTTTTTT.

The V call is TRBV6-5, the J call TRBJ1-2; D unresolved. Per germline, CDR1 MNHEY and CDR2 SVGAGI. The length of the CDR3 is 12 residues. Trimming shortened V by 1 base and J by 8 bases, and 8 bases separated the two germline ends. CDR3 region: CASSYLGDGYTF. CDR3 nucleotides: TGTGCCAGCAGTTACTTGGGAGACGGCTACACCTTC.

This chain joins TRBV9 and TRBJ2-3; 8 nucleotides agree with TRBD1. This CDR3 has 14 residues. The V gene's germline CDR1 is SGDLS and CDR2 YYNGEE. V gave up 3 bases and J gave up 4 bases; unmatched junction bases: 4. The CDR3: CASSADRVPDTQYF. For the CDR3, the DNA is TGTGCCAGCAGCGCGGACAGGGTTCCAGATACGCAGTATTTT.

There are a few counts of this clone. The chain links TRBV7-9 to TRBJ1-2, with 11 bases aligning to TRBD1. V lost 5 bases to trimming and J lost 8 bases; unmatched junction nucleotides: 10. The CDR3 sequence is 15 residues long. Germline V lookup: CDR1 SEHNR, CDR2 FQNEAQ (reference sequence). Written as DNA, the CDR3 is TGTGCCAGCAGCCCACGGACAGGGGGCGAGAGGGGCTACACCTTC. It translates to CASSPRTGGERGYTF.

The rearrangement joins TRBV19 to TRBJ2-1; D gene ambiguous. Trimming cost V 0 bases and J 7 bases, with 10 bases left between them. Germline CDR1 is LNHDA and CDR2 is SQIVND (reference sequence). This CDR3 spans 14 amino acids. In DNA, the CDR3 is TGTGCCAGTAGTATAGATCACCAGGCTAATGAGCAGTTCTTC. It codes for CASSIDHQANEQFF.

V usage is TRBV30 and J usage is TRBJ2-5; no firm D call. V was trimmed by 1 base and J by 1 base, leaving 10 bases between them. CDR3 length: 14 amino acids. CDR1 is GTSNPN and CDR2 is SVGIG in the germline V gene (reference sequence). The CDR3 DNA sequence: TGTGCCTGGAGTGGAATGGGCCCCCAAGAGACCCAGTACTTC. This gives the protein CAWSGMGPQETQYF.

This clone has more than one count but fewer than ten. CDR3 in amino acids: CASRTGTGLNEQFF. The CDR3 DNA reads as TGCGCCAGCAGGACCGGGACAGGGTTAAATGAGCAGTTCTTC. The chain combines TRBV5-1 with TRBJ2-1; TRBD1 matches at 9 bases. Trimming at V came to 5 bases and at J to 7 bases, leaving 7 bases not matched to a gene. This CDR3 contains 14 residues. Germline V gene data show CDR1 as SGHRS and CDR2 as YFSETQ.

The V call is TRBV30, the J call TRBJ1-1, with a tentative D call TRBD1 (5 bases). With 0 bases removed from V and 0 bases from J, the gap between germline ends came to 5 bases. There are 13 residues in the CDR3. In germline, CDR1 is GTSNPN, CDR2 SVGIG (reference sequence). In nucleotides, the CDR3 is TGTGCCTGGAGTGTACAGGTGAACACTGAAGCTTTCTTT. It encodes CAWSVQVNTEAFF.

The genes are TRBV5-1 and TRBJ2-3; D call uncertain. The CDR3 runs 15 residues. Germline CDR1 and CDR2: SGHRS and YFSETQ. V was cut by 1 base and J by 2 bases, with 11 bases left in between. The CDR3 DNA reads as TGCGCCAGCAGCTTGAGTCGGCAGCACACAGATACGCAGTATTTT. This translates into CASSLSRQHTDTQYF.

The rearrangement joins TRBV5-5 to TRBJ2-2, with D uncertain. Germline V gene sequence: CDR1 SGHKS, CDR2 YYEKEE (reference sequence). This CDR3 comprises 13 residues. V was pared by 2 bases and J by 7 bases, with 9 bases between. The CDR3 coding sequence is TGTGCCAGCAGCTTACTGGAAGGCGGGGAGCTGTTTTTT. Its translation is CASSLLEGGELFF.

The rearrangement joins TRBV6-5 to TRBJ1-1; D is undetermined. V lost 2 bases, J lost 5 bases, and 9 bases lay in between. Germline loops: CDR1 MNHEY, CDR2 SVGAGI. This CDR3 comprises 13 residues. The CDR3: CASSYRPLTEAFF. In DNA form, the CDR3 reads TGTGCCAGCAGTTACCGCCCGTTAACTGAAGCTTTCTTT.

J is TRBJ2-2 and V is TRBV29-1; D remains ambiguous. The CDR3 is made up of 11 amino acids. The ends were cut back, 4 bases at V and 8 bases at J, with 8 bases in the middle. Germline lookup yields CDR1 SQVTM and CDR2 ANQGSEA. This chain's CDR3 is CSVVGSGELFF. Here the CDR3 DNA reads TGCAGCGTTGTAGGCTCGGGGGAGCTGTTTTTT.

CDR3: CASSGDLNTGELFF. DNA for the CDR3: TGTGCCAGCAGCGGGGACCTAAACACCGGGGAGCTGTTTTTT. This chain links TRBV11-3 with TRBJ2-2; possibly TRBD1 or TRBD2 for D (5 bases each). Germline CDR1 and CDR2: SGHNT and YENEEA. The CDR3 is 14 amino acids. V was trimmed by 5 bases and J by 2 bases, leaving 9 bases between them.

CDR3 in amino acids: CATSGPRDRGKGNQPQHF. The DNA of the CDR3 is TGTGCCACCAGCGGCCCCCGGGACAGGGGGAAAGGCAATCAGCCCCAGCATTTT. V and J are TRBV15 and TRBJ1-5; 11 positions agree with TRBD1. Germline V gene sequence: CDR1 LNHNV, CDR2 YYDKDF (reference sequence). Trimming at V came to 5 bases and at J to 2 bases, leaving 11 bases not matched to a gene. This CDR3 spans 18 amino acids.

The genes are TRBV28 and TRBJ1-1; 7 nucleotides align to TRBD1. The CDR3 is 16 amino acids. The V and J ends lost 6 bases and 1 base, in that order; junction bases with no gene match: 11. Germline V gene data show CDR1 as MDHEN and CDR2 as SYDVKM. CDR3 protein: CASRQGERVTNTEAFF. CDR3 coding DNA: TGTGCCAGCAGGCAGGGGGAGAGAGTAACGAACACTGAAGCTTTCTTT.

The chain carries TRBV11-3 and TRBJ2-7; D is uncertain. The CDR3 sequence is 13 residues long. Trimming removed 1 base from V and 0 bases from J, with 4 bases in between. Germline CDR1 SGHNT, CDR2 YENEEA. CDR3 coding DNA: TGTGCCAGCAGCTTAGGGAACTCCTACGAGCAGTACTTC. Its protein is CASSLGNSYEQYF.

The chain combines TRBV6-5 with TRBJ1-1; D possibly corresponds to TRBD1 (5 bases). The CDR3 sequence is 15 residues long. Between the trimmed V and J ends, which lost 1 base and 4 bases, there was a span of 13 bases. Germline CDR1 is MNHEY and CDR2 is SVGAGI. DNA of the CDR3: TGTGCCAGCAGTTACTTTTCGGGGGGGGGCACTGAAGCTTTCTTT. The encoded protein is CASSYFSGGGTEAFF.